The entry that follows covers one T cell receptor (beta chain) sequence. What it recognizes is unknown. Some clones are missing from TCRdb's copy, which holds only in-frame ones; the method was immunoSEQ multiplex PCR. The sample holds 30,000 to 45,000 clones; roughly 84% are singletons and the top ten take 1.5% to 2%. This sample is drawn from a study of monozygotic twins with cystic fibrosis. This CDR3 spans 13 amino acids. Germline-derived CDR1 and CDR2 are GTSNPN and SVGIG (reference sequence). Trimming removed 3 bases from V and 5 bases from J, with 13 bases in between. Whole-study findings and limits: Nucleotide-identical clonotype sharing was significantly higher within monozygotic CF twin pairs than between unrelated CF individuals. J usage was most co-twin-similar in 8 of 16 pairs, V in 13. Shared CDR3 numbers were not associated with age, concordance or severity.

Sample: blood. V gene TRBV30 combines with J gene TRBJ1-1; a possible D gene is TRBD1 (6 bases). The TCR originated in a girl aged 2 to 10 with cystic fibrosis. The CDR3: CAWRGGFWTEAFF. CDR3 sequence (DNA): TGTGCCTGGAGAGGGGGGTTTTGGACTGAAGCTTTCTTT.